This T cell receptor beta chain is from a study of cytomegalovirus exposure and HLA in healthy donors. Findings and caveats of the study: TCR sequences were mostly rare, though some public TCRs occurred in many donors. TCR beta V- and J-gene trimming was later associated with a missense DCLRE1C variant. The likely origin of a cluster of highly shared sequence variants was a sequencing artifact. Data from an earlier analysis indicated that most TCR beta V segments were productive either about 90% or about 30% of the time.

Primers: 60 Vbeta forward and 13 Jbeta reverse. TCRdb keeps only in-frame clones here, not all; method: immunoSEQ multiplex PCR. The sample lists about 150,000 clones, around three quarters seen once, with about 2% in the top ten. The V end lost 11 bases, the J end lost 4 bases, and 13 bases lay between the germline ends. The germline gives CDR1 MNHNS, CDR2 SASEGT. CDR3 size: 12 residues. As regards this clone: What it recognizes is unknown.

This TCR came from a man aged 40-55 years in good health and CMV-seronegative. V usage is TRBV6-1 and J usage is TRBJ2-3, with D tentatively TRBD1 (5 bases). Specimen: PBMCs. CDR3 in DNA: TGTGCCGTAGTGACAGTGTCAGATACGCAGTATTTT. It codes for CAVVTVSDTQYF.